Presented here are 6 T cell receptor beta chains from one specimen sequenced in a study of blood T cell repertoires in COVID-19. This table comes from immunoSEQ multiplex PCR, and its TCRdb copy is limited to in-frame clones, with some not included. The sample contains roughly 220,000 clones, roughly 88% of which appear only once. The sample comprised PBMCs or T cells enriched from blood (not recorded which). Receptors were obtained from a woman aged 45 to 65 with acute COVID-19.

The J gene is TRBJ2-4, the V gene TRBV18; maybe TRBD2 (6 bases). Trimming shortened V by 0 bases and J by 3 bases, and 9 bases separated the two germline ends. CDR1 and CDR2 from the germline V gene are KGHSH and LQKENI. This CDR3 spans 15 amino acids. CDR3 DNA sequence: TGTGCCAGCTCACCACCTTGGGGAGGCAAAAACATTCAGTACTTC. This gives the protein CASSPPWGGKNIQYF. Looking up the rest from reference TRBV18 and TRBJ2-4 gives the full variable domain: NAGVMQNPRHLVRRRGQEARLRCSPMKGHSHVYWYRQLPEEGLKFMVYLQKENIIDESGMPKERFSAEFPKEGPSILRIQQVVRGDSAAYFCASSPPWGGKNIQYFGAGTRLSVL.

J is TRBJ1-1 and V is TRBV5-1; TRBD1 aligns across 8 bases. This CDR3 spans 15 amino acids. Unmatched junction bases numbered 3, after V lost 1 base and J lost 1 base. The germline gives CDR1 SGHRS, CDR2 YFSETQ. The CDR3, as DNA: TGCGCCAGCAGCTTGATGGACAGGGCGAACACTGAAGCTTTCTTT. Translated, it gives CASSLMDRANTEAFF.

This clone was seen a few times. This chain uses TRBV2 with TRBJ2-1; 8 bases agree with TRBD2. Germline CDR1 reads SNHLY; CDR2 reads FYNNEI. V trimming: 5 bases; J trimming: 5 bases; junction bases outside the gene matches: 14. There are 17 residues in the CDR3. CDR3 amino acids: CASSLTRLARQHNEQFF. The CDR3 region has the DNA TGTGCCAGCAGTTTGACCAGACTAGCGAGACAGCACAATGAGCAGTTCTTC.

CDR3 sequence: CATSDFWVAGGQETQYF. CDR3 DNA sequence: TGTGCCACCAGTGATTTCTGGGTAGCGGGAGGCCAAGAGACCCAGTACTTC. V gene TRBV24-1 combines with J gene TRBJ2-5; 10 positions agree with TRBD2. The trim removed 1 base at V and 1 base at J, leaving 5 bases unmatched. CDR1 and CDR2 (germline): KGHDR, SFDVKD. The CDR3 loop spans 17 amino acids.

The chain recombines TRBV2 with TRBJ1-3; D may be TRBD1 (6 bases). This CDR3 comprises 16 residues. Trimming cost V 0 bases and J 4 bases, with 13 bases left between them. Germline V gene sequence: CDR1 SNHLY, CDR2 FYNNEI. CDR3: CASSEALGTTGNTIYF. Here the CDR3 DNA reads TGTGCCAGCAGTGAAGCGCTTGGGACAACGGGAAACACCATATATTTT.

The genes are TRBV9 and TRBJ2-2; TRBD2 matches 7 bases. Trimming removed 4 bases from V and 6 bases from J; junction bases left unmatched: 3. The CDR3 is 13 residues long. Germline assignment: CDR1 SGDLS and CDR2 YYNGEE. CDR3 in amino acids: CASSTSESGELFF. CDR3 nucleotide sequence: TGTGCCAGCAGCACTAGCGAATCCGGGGAGCTGTTTTTT.